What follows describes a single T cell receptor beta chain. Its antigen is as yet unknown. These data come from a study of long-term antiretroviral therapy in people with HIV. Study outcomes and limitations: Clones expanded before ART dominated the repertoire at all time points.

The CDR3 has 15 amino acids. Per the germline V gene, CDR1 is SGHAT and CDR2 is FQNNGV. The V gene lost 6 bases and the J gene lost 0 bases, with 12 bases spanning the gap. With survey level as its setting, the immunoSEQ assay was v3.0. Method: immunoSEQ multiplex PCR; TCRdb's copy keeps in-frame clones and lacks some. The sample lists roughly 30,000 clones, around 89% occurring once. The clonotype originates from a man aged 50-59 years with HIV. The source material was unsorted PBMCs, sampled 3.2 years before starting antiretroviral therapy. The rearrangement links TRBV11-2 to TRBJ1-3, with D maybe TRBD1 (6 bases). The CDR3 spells CASSRQAGSGNTIYF. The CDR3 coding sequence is TGTGCCAGCAGTAGACAGGCCGGCTCTGGAAACACCATATATTTT.